This passage covers 31 T cell receptor beta chains from one sample sequenced in a study of blood T cell repertoires in COVID-19. The protocol was immunoSEQ multiplex PCR, while the TCRdb copy is restricted to in-frame clones and leaves out a portion. The profile covers about 87,000 clones, with about 92% appearing a single time and over 5.5% taken by the ten largest. The sequenced material came from peripheral blood. The source of these receptors is a man aged 18 to 30 with COVID-19, enrolled during active disease.

About this clone: One end of the junction is discordant with germline, which a read error may explain. The rearrangement joins TRBV6-6 to TRBJ1-1, with 7 bases aligning to TRBD1. Per the germline V gene, CDR1 is MNHNY and CDR2 is SVGAGI (reference sequence). The length of the CDR3 is 19 residues. In DNA, the CDR3 is TGTGCCAGCAGCTACTCATTAGGTAGGGTCGAACAGGGGAGAACTGAAGCTTTCTTT. Residues: CASSYSLGRVEQGRTEAFF.

The V gene is TRBV5-4, the J gene TRBJ2-4, with TRBD2 matching over 10 bases. Germline CDR1 SGHNT, CDR2 YYREEE (reference sequence). The CDR3 is 15 residues long. With 1 base clipped from V and 4 bases from J, the junction kept 2 bases outside the gene matches. CDR3 residues: CASSLTSGMKNIQYF. In DNA form, the CDR3 reads TGTGCCAGCAGCTTGACTAGCGGGATGAAAAACATTCAGTACTTC.

In this sample, this clone turned up a few times. The chain carries TRBV15 and TRBJ2-7; D not certain. Germline CDR1 reads LNHNV; CDR2 reads YYDKDF (reference sequence). This CDR3 has 15 amino acids. V dropped 0 bases and J dropped 4 bases, with 13 bases sitting between them. Here the CDR3 reads CATSRDDGSPYEQYF. The CDR3 DNA reads as TGTGCCACCAGCAGAGATGACGGGTCCCCTTACGAGCAGTACTTC.

The chain is built from TRBV11-2 and TRBJ1-1, with 7 bases fitting TRBD1. The CDR3 runs to 12 residues. V lost 4 bases and J lost 11; bases outside the gene matches: 7. Germline-derived CDR1 and CDR2 are SGHAT and FQNNGV. The CDR3 is CASSSLNRGAFF. The DNA for the CDR3 is TGTGCCAGCAGCTCCCTCAACAGGGGTGCTTTCTTT. The whole variable domain, remainder taken from reference TRBV11-2 and TRBJ1-1, is EAGVAQSPRYKIIEKRQSVAFWCNPISGHATLYWYQQILGQGPKLLIQFQNNGVVDDSQLPKDRFSAERLKGVDSTLKIQPAKLEDSAVYLCASSSLNRGAFFGQGTRLTVV.

The rearrangement uses TRBV6-5 and TRBJ2-7; the D is unclear. CDR3 length: 14 residues. CDR1 and CDR2 (germline): MNHEY, SVGAGI. Trimming removed 4 bases from V and 3 bases from J, with 13 bases in between. CDR3 region: CASSSQAIGYEQYF. The CDR3 bases are TGTGCCAGCAGTTCCCAGGCGATAGGCTACGAGCAGTACTTC.

The chain carries TRBV19 and TRBJ2-2; 12 nucleotides agree with TRBD1. J lost 1 base, V lost 3 bases, and 3 bases had no gene match. From germline, CDR1 is LNHDA and CDR2 SQIVND (reference sequence). CDR3 length equals 17 residues. CDR3 nucleotides: TGTGCCAGTAGTATCCGGGACAGGGGGCAGAACACCGGGGAGCTGTTTTTT. As protein: CASSIRDRGQNTGELFF.

Only a few counts were recorded for this clone. This sequence joins TRBV6-2 or TRBV6-3 and TRBJ2-7; 9 bases fit TRBD2. CDR3 length: 16 amino acids. Trimming cost V 2 bases and J 2 bases; bases outside gene matches: 7. Germline V gene lookup returns CDR1 MNHEY and CDR2 SVGEGT. Written as DNA, the CDR3 is TGTGCCAGCAGTTACCTACTGACTAGCGGCCCCTACGAGCAGTACTTC. This gives the protein CASSYLLTSGPYEQYF.

V gene TRBV4-3 combines with J gene TRBJ2-1; tentative D call: TRBD2 (5 bases). V was pared by 4 bases and J by 3 bases, with 10 bases between. Germline CDR1 and CDR2: LGHNA and YSLEER. This CDR3 region has 14 residues. The CDR3 DNA reads as TGCGCCAGCAGCCTGGGGAGACACTACAATGAGCAGTTCTTC. As protein: CASSLGRHYNEQFF.

This chain connects TRBV12-3 or TRBV12-4 to TRBJ1-1; D perhaps matches TRBD1 (6 bases). V dropped 6 bases and J dropped 0 bases, with 8 bases sitting between them. This CDR3 has 13 amino acids. The CDR3, as DNA: TGTGCCAGCAGGACAGGTATGAACACTGAAGCTTTCTTT. Amino acid sequence: CASRTGMNTEAFF.

This chain links TRBV6-6 with TRBJ2-1, with D uncertain. The CDR3 sequence is 12 residues long. The V gene lost 5 bases and the J gene lost 4 bases, with 6 bases spanning the gap. Germline V gene data show CDR1 as MNHNY and CDR2 as SVGAGI (reference sequence). The CDR3 DNA follows: TGTGCCAGCAGTCCGCTATACAATGAGCAGTTCTTC. Residues: CASSPLYNEQFF.

The rearrangement uses TRBV19 and TRBJ2-7; 7 bases map to TRBD1. With 5 bases clipped from V and 3 bases from J, the junction kept 7 bases outside the gene matches. The length of the CDR3 is 14 residues. CDR1 is LNHDA and CDR2 is SQIVND in the germline V gene (reference sequence). CDR3 sequence: CASSPGTEFYEQYF. CDR3 in DNA: TGTGCCAGTAGTCCCGGGACAGAATTCTACGAGCAGTACTTC.

The CDR3, as DNA: TGCGCCAGCAGCCAAGATTTCGGGAATGAGCAGTTCTTC. The encoded protein is CASSQDFGNEQFF. The chain has TRBV4-1 and TRBJ2-1; D uncertain. The V end lost 0 bases, the J end lost 7 bases, and 7 bases lay between the germline ends. The CDR3 is 13 amino acids. Germline lookup yields CDR1 MGHRA and CDR2 YSYEKL.

The chain couples TRBV7-9 to TRBJ1-1, with 8 bases fitting TRBD1. Per the germline V gene, CDR1 is SEHNR and CDR2 is FQNEAQ (reference sequence). Trimming at V came to 1 base and at J to 3 bases, leaving 4 bases not matched to a gene. There are 15 residues in the CDR3. Here the CDR3 DNA reads TGTGCCAGCAGCTTAGACAGGGGGTCCTACACTGAAGCTTTCTTT. Translating gives CASSLDRGSYTEAFF. Looking up the rest from reference TRBV7-9 and TRBJ1-1 gives the full variable domain: DTGVSQNPRHKITKRGQNVTFRCDPISEHNRLYWYRQTLGQGPEFLTYFQNEAQLEKSRLLSDRFSAERPKGSFSTLEIQRTEQGDSAMYLCASSLDRGSYTEAFFGQGTRLTVV.

The chain uses TRBV9 and TRBJ1-1; D is unresolved. In germline, CDR1 is SGDLS, CDR2 YYNGEE. V lost 4 bases and J lost 2, with 12 bases in between. The CDR3 is 14 amino acids. CDR3 sequence: CASSLGLTNTEAFF. CDR3 nucleotide sequence: TGTGCCAGCAGCCTCGGACTGACCAACACTGAAGCTTTCTTT.

The rearrangement joins TRBV9 to TRBJ2-3; possible D gene TRBD1, 5 bases. The germline V gene has CDR1 SGDLS and CDR2 YYNGEE. V was shortened by 4 bases and J by 0 bases, with 15 bases between the two germline ends. This CDR3 comprises 16 residues. This CDR3 reads CASSTTEYQSTDTQYF. CDR3 nucleotide sequence: TGTGCCAGCAGCACGACAGAGTACCAAAGCACAGATACGCAGTATTTT.

The rearrangement joins TRBV2 to TRBJ1-5; 9 nucleotides align to TRBD1. The junction had 5 bases not matched to a gene; V was cut back by 10 bases and J by 4 bases. This CDR3 contains 13 residues. CDR1 is SNHLY and CDR2 is FYNNEI in the germline V gene. CDR3 sequence reads: CATTGTGNQPQHF. The CDR3 DNA reads TGTGCCACCACCGGGACAGGGAATCAGCCCCAGCATTTT. The whole variable domain, filled in from reference TRBV2 and TRBJ1-5, reads EPEVTQTPSHQVTQMGQEVILRCVPISNHLYFYWYRQILGQKVEFLVSFYNNEISEKSEIFDDQFSVERPDGSNFTLKIRSTKLEDSAMYFCATTGTGNQPQHFGDGTRLSIL.

This chain uses TRBV12-3 or TRBV12-4 with TRBJ2-5, with a weak D call TRBD1 (5 bases). The end of the DNA aligns better with TRBJ2-7, so the J call may be wrong. CDR3 size: 13 residues. The CDR3: CASSFRVSYEQYF. The CDR3 bases are TGTGCCAGCAGTTTCAGGGTCTCCTACGAGCAGTACTTC.

A word on this clone: An end of the junction differs from the germline gene, which may be a read error. The chain has TRBV7-2 and TRBJ2-7, with a tentative D call TRBD1 (5 bases). The V gene's germline CDR1 is SGHTA and CDR2 FQGNSA. The CDR3 consists of 15 residues. CDR3 sequence: CASSLRSGSTYAQYF. For the CDR3, the DNA is TGTGCCAGCAGCTTAAGGTCAGGGTCCACCTACGCGCAGTACTTC.

This clone has just a few counts. The chain has TRBV7-9 and TRBJ2-7; 9 bases agree with TRBD1. The V segment lost 4 bases and the J segment 6 bases; nucleotides outside the gene matches: 10. Germline V gives CDR1 SEHNR, CDR2 FQNEAQ (reference sequence). The CDR3 has 15 residues. This CDR3 reads CASSSGTGYSGEQYF. The CDR3 DNA is TGTGCCAGCAGCTCCGGGACAGGGTACTCCGGCGAGCAGTACTTC.

The rearrangement uses TRBV5-1 and TRBJ2-1, with 7 bases lining up with TRBD1. CDR1 and CDR2 (germline): SGHRS, YFSETQ. The CDR3 loop spans 16 amino acids. With V trimmed by 4 bases and J by 4 bases, 11 bases remained unmatched. CDR3 bases: TGCGCCAGCAGCCCAATGACAGGGCCACATTACAATGAGCAGTTCTTC. Translated, it gives CASSPMTGPHYNEQFF.

V is TRBV4-2 and J is TRBJ1-1; no reliable D call. The germline V gene encodes CDR1 LGHNA and CDR2 YNFKEQ. The CDR3 is 15 amino acids. V shed 1 base and J shed 1 base, with 10 bases lying between them. The CDR3 DNA reads as TGTGCCAGCAGCCAAGGGATGGCAGGGAACACTGAAGCTTTCTTT. It specifies CASSQGMAGNTEAFF.

The chain uses TRBV28 and TRBJ1-6; D uncertain. The CDR3 consists of 13 residues. V lost 6 bases to trimming and J lost 6 bases, with 9 bases between them. From germline, CDR1 is MDHEN and CDR2 SYDVKM. DNA for the CDR3: TGTGCCAGCAGACTGGTCGTTAATTCACCCCTCCACTTT. Its translation is CASRLVVNSPLHF.

The chain is built from TRBV3-1 (or the pseudogene TRBV3-2) and TRBJ2-5; TRBD1 aligns across 12 bases. The ends lost 10 bases at V and 4 bases at J; junction bases unmatched: 10. Germline lookup yields CDR1 LGHDT and CDR2 YNNKEL (reference sequence). The CDR3 contains 15 residues. Here the CDR3 reads CATLTGTGGLETQYF. The DNA of the CDR3 is TGTGCCACCCTAACCGGGACAGGGGGCTTAGAGACCCAGTACTTC.

This chain uses TRBV7-6 with TRBJ2-3; D possibly corresponds to TRBD2 (6 bases). The V and J ends lost 3 bases and 4 bases respectively, with 14 bases between them. In germline, CDR1 is SGHVS, CDR2 FNYEAQ. The length of the CDR3 is 15 residues. In DNA, the CDR3 is TGTGCCAGCAGCTTTGGGGAGGTTAGCGCAGATACGCAGTATTTT. This gives the protein CASSFGEVSADTQYF.

The chain is built from TRBV5-1 and TRBJ2-5; 10 nucleotides align to TRBD2. The junction had 3 bases not matched to a gene; V was cut back by 0 bases and J by 4 bases. Germline-derived CDR1 and CDR2 are SGHRS and YFSETQ. CDR3 size: 15 residues. CDR3 DNA sequence: TGCGCCAGCAGCTTGGCGGCTAGCGGGAGAGAGACCCAGTACTTC. Translating gives CASSLAASGRETQYF. The whole variable domain, remainder taken from reference TRBV5-1 and TRBJ2-5, is KAGVTQTPRYLIKTRGQQVTLSCSPISGHRSVSWYQQTPGQGLQFLFEYFSETQRNKGNFPGRFSGRQFSNSRSEMNVSTLELGDSALYLCASSLAASGRETQYFGPGTRLLVL.

This chain uses TRBV18 with TRBJ1-3, with D possibly being TRBD1 (5 bases). Trimming took 4 bases from V and 4 from J, leaving 17 bases between them. The CDR3 length is 16 residues. Germline V gene data show CDR1 as KGHSH and CDR2 as LQKENI. This CDR3 reads CASSQPDGGRGNTIYF. The CDR3, as DNA: TGTGCCAGCTCACAACCTGACGGGGGTCGAGGAAACACCATATATTTT.

V is TRBV7-8 and J is TRBJ1-2; D perhaps matches TRBD1 (5 bases). The V end lost 7 bases, the J end lost 0 bases, and 15 bases lay between the germline ends. Germline CDR1 is SGHVS and CDR2 is FQNEAQ. This CDR3 region has 15 residues. As DNA, the CDR3 is TGTGCCAGCACCGTCCTGGGGGGAGCTAACTATGGCTACACCTTC. Protein product: CASTVLGGANYGYTF.

CDR3 region: CASSLSGQRHEQYF. The CDR3 bases are TGTGCCAGCAGTTTATCCGGACAACGACACGAGCAGTACTTC. The chain couples TRBV28 to TRBJ2-7; tentatively, D is TRBD1 (5 bases). The CDR3 extends over 14 amino acids. V lost 1 base and J 5 bases, leaving 12 bases between the germline ends. Germline V gene sequence: CDR1 MDHEN, CDR2 SYDVKM.

The gene calls are TRBV5-6 and TRBJ2-7, with D hard to call. Trimming shortened V by 4 bases and J by 0 bases, and 14 bases separated the two germline ends. Germline CDR1 and CDR2: SGHDT and YYEEEE. The CDR3 totals 15 residues. The CDR3 reads CASSRLQTSSYEQYF. The CDR3 nucleotides are TGTGCCAGCAGCAGGCTCCAGACAAGCTCCTACGAGCAGTACTTC. The full variable domain, rest sourced from reference TRBV5-6 and TRBJ2-7, is DAGVTQSPTHLIKTRGQQVTLRCSPKSGHDTVSWYQQALGQGPQFIFQYYEEEERQRGNFPDRFSGHQFPNYSSELNVNALLLGDSALYLCASSRLQTSSYEQYFGPGTRLTVT.

The chain combines TRBV25-1 with TRBJ2-1; D not resolved. Germline V gene lookup returns CDR1 MGHDK and CDR2 SYGVNS. CDR3 size: 14 residues. V lost 3 bases and J lost 5, with 11 bases in between. DNA for the CDR3: TGTGCCAGCAGTGACCGGTTCCCCGACAATGAGCAGTTCTTC. Amino acid sequence: CASSDRFPDNEQFF.

The V and J genes are TRBV7-6 and TRBJ2-7, with 7 positions matching TRBD1. The J segment lost 7 bases and the V segment lost 1 base, leaving 4 bases of the junction unmatched. Germline CDR1 and CDR2: SGHVS and FNYEAQ. The CDR3 is 13 residues long. CDR3 protein: CASSLEGAREQYF. CDR3 coding DNA: TGTGCCAGCAGCTTAGAGGGGGCGCGGGAGCAGTACTTC.